These T cell receptor beta chains were read from a single sample in a study of blood T cell repertoires in COVID-19. Profiled with immunoSEQ multiplex PCR; TCRdb holds only in-frame clones, not every one. The sample lists 55,000 to 70,000 clones, about 91% seen once, with more than 5.5% in the top ten. The source material was peripheral blood. The receptors were sampled from a man aged 35 to 55 with COVID-19, enrolled during active disease. CDR3s include the opening cysteine and the closing phenylalanine or tryptophan. Each record gives: clone size, V gene, J gene, D gene, CDR3 protein, CDR3 DNA. A D gene is named only where the DNA matches it firmly. Clone size appears in some rows only: once, few, many, or a class for an expanded clone.

size: -
V: TRBV3-1/TRBV3-2
J: TRBJ2-7
D: -
CDR3: CASSPRTFGYEQYF
DNA: TGTGCCAGCAGCCCGCGGACATTTGGATACGAGCAGTACTTC

size: once
V: TRBV5-1
J: TRBJ2-3
D: -
CDR3: CASSLGGLTDTQYF
DNA: TGCGCCAGCAGCTTAGGAGGGCTGACGGATACGCAGTATTTT

size: -
V: TRBV5-1
J: TRBJ2-7
D: TRBD1
CDR3: CASSPGTGGYEQYF
DNA: TGCGCCAGCAGCCCGGGGACAGGGGGCTACGAGCAGTACTTC

size: -
V: TRBV4-1
J: TRBJ1-4
D: -
CDR3: CASSQDGDSLSEKLFF
DNA: TGCGCCAGCAGCCAAGATGGAGACAGCCTTAGTGAAAAACTGTTTTTT

size: -
V: TRBV27
J: TRBJ2-1
D: -
CDR3: CASSFRGASLNEQFF
DNA: TGTGCCAGCAGTTTCCGTGGGGCCTCTCTCAATGAGCAGTTCTTC

size: few
V: TRBV18
J: TRBJ2-2
D: TRBD1
CDR3: CASSPLQGATGELFF
DNA: TGTGCCAGCTCACCCCTACAGGGGGCCACCGGGGAGCTGTTTTTT

size: -
V: TRBV5-5
J: TRBJ1-1
D: -
CDR3: CASSLENYSVATEAFF
DNA: TGTGCCAGCAGCTTGGAAAACTACTCAGTAGCCACTGAAGCTTTCTTT

size: -
V: TRBV3-1/TRBV3-2
J: TRBJ1-2
D: -
CDR3: CASSFSQLSDGYTF
DNA: TGTGCCAGCAGCTTCTCCCAATTGTCGGATGGCTACACCTTC

size: -
V: TRBV19
J: TRBJ2-5
D: -
CDR3: CASSIRVGQGSETQYF
DNA: TGTGCCAGTAGTATTAGGGTCGGGCAGGGGAGTGAGACCCAGTACTTC

size: -
V: TRBV5-1
J: TRBJ2-7
D: -
CDR3: CASSLAAGSSYEQYF
DNA: TGCGCCAGCAGCTTGGCGGCAGGTTCCTCCTACGAGCAGTACTTC

size: -
V: TRBV2
J: TRBJ1-1
D: TRBD1
CDR3: CASSETGARYEAFF
DNA: TGTGCCAGCAGTGAAACAGGGGCGAGGTATGAAGCTTTCTTT

size: -
V: TRBV2
J: TRBJ2-5
D: TRBD1
CDR3: CASSETGGGWTQYF
DNA: TGTGCCAGCAGTGAGACAGGGGGCGGATGGACCCAGTACTTC

size: -
V: TRBV4-2
J: TRBJ1-1
D: -
CDR3: CASSHMARSNTEAFF
DNA: TGTGCCAGCAGCCACATGGCCCGTTCGAACACTGAAGCTTTCTTT

size: -
V: TRBV6-5
J: TRBJ1-3
D: -
CDR3: CASTSLESGNTIYF
DNA: TGTGCCAGCACCTCTCTTGAGTCTGGAAACACCATATATTTT

size: -
V: TRBV7-8
J: TRBJ2-2
D: -
CDR3: CASRAGSAGELFF
DNA: TGTGCCAGCAGGGCGGGGTCGGCCGGGGAGCTGTTTTTT

size: -
V: TRBV7-9
J: TRBJ2-7
D: -
CDR3: CASSLVVSGSPFEQYF
DNA: TGTGCCAGCAGCTTAGTTGTGTCCGGTAGTCCCTTCGAGCAGTACTTC

size: -
V: TRBV5-1
J: TRBJ2-1
D: TRBD1
CDR3: CASTVDRDNEQFF
DNA: TGCGCCAGCACCGTCGACAGGGACAATGAGCAGTTCTTC

size: -
V: TRBV6-5
J: TRBJ1-6
D: TRBD1
CDR3: CASSLDRVGSSPLHF
DNA: TGTGCCAGCAGTCTTGACAGGGTGGGAAGTTCACCCCTCCACTTT

size: -
V: TRBV12-3/TRBV12-4
J: TRBJ1-1
D: -
CDR3: CASSVQGPGAFF
DNA: TGTGCCAGCAGTGTTCAGGGTCCCGGGGCTTTCTTT

size: -
V: TRBV6-1
J: TRBJ1-1
D: -
CDR3: CASSERGGGTEAFF
DNA: TGTGCCAGCAGTGAAAGGGGAGGGGGCACTGAAGCTTTCTTT

size: -
V: TRBV12-3/TRBV12-4
J: TRBJ1-5
D: -
CDR3: CATTDNLNQPQHF
DNA: TGTGCCACCACGGACAACCTCAATCAGCCCCAGCATTTT

size: -
V: TRBV5-1
J: TRBJ2-5
D: TRBD2
CDR3: CASSGVAGGAETQYF
DNA: TGCGCCAGCAGCGGAGTAGCGGGGGGTGCTGAGACCCAGTACTTC

size: -
V: TRBV19
J: TRBJ2-3
D: TRBD2
CDR3: CASSTIAGGNSDTQYF
DNA: TGTGCCAGTAGTACCATAGCGGGGGGCAACTCAGATACGCAGTATTTT

size: -
V: TRBV12-3/TRBV12-4
J: TRBJ2-1
D: -
CDR3: CASSIYNEQFF
DNA: TGTGCCAGCAGTATATACAATGAGCAGTTCTTC

size: -
V: TRBV9
J: TRBJ2-2
D: -
CDR3: CASSVGGPGELFF
DNA: TGTGCCAGCAGCGTAGGGGGGCCCGGGGAGCTGTTTTTT

size: -
V: TRBV6-5
J: TRBJ2-6
D: -
CDR3: CASSLDRSGANVLTF
DNA: TGTGCCAGCAGCCTAGACCGATCGGGGGCCAACGTCCTGACTTTC

size: -
V: TRBV11-2
J: TRBJ1-1
D: -
CDR3: CASSLDRDTEAFF
DNA: TGTGCCAGCAGCTTAGACAGGGACACTGAAGCTTTCTTT

size: once
V: TRBV7-9
J: TRBJ1-1
D: TRBD1
CDR3: CASSLMGTVNTEAFF
DNA: TGTGCCAGCAGCCTTATGGGGACAGTTAACACTGAAGCTTTCTTT

size: -
V: TRBV4-1
J: TRBJ1-5
D: TRBD1
CDR3: CASSQDLRLRRGINQPQHF
DNA: TGCGCCAGCAGCCAAGATCTGAGGTTACGCAGGGGGATTAATCAGCCCCAGCATTTT

size: few
V: TRBV2
J: TRBJ1-1
D: TRBD1
CDR3: CASSVDREAFF
DNA: TGTGCCAGCAGTGTGGACAGGGAAGCTTTCTTT

size: -
V: TRBV5-3
J: TRBJ2-1
D: TRBD2
CDR3: CARSKGSGVYNEQFF
DNA: TGTGCCAGAAGCAAGGGTAGCGGGGTGTACAATGAGCAGTTCTTC

size: -
V: TRBV18
J: TRBJ1-6
D: TRBD1
CDR3: CASSPRTGNSYNSPLHF
DNA: TGTGCCAGCTCACCAAGGACAGGGAACTCCTATAATTCACCCCTCCACTTT

size: -
V: TRBV6-2/TRBV6-3
J: TRBJ1-2
D: -
CDR3: CASSYSNRAPFRGYTF
DNA: TGTGCCAGCAGTTACAGTAACAGGGCCCCTTTCCGTGGCTACACCTTC

size: once
V: TRBV30
J: TRBJ2-5
D: -
CDR3: CAWIEGGETQYF
DNA: TGTGCCTGGATAGAGGGGGGGGAGACCCAGTACTTC

size: once
V: TRBV14
J: TRBJ2-5
D: TRBD2
CDR3: CASSHLLAGEETQYF
DNA: TGTGCCAGCAGCCACCTACTAGCGGGGGAAGAGACCCAGTACTTC

size: once
V: TRBV28
J: TRBJ2-2
D: TRBD1
CDR3: CASSPPGQGVDLRTGELFF
DNA: TGTGCCAGCAGTCCACCGGGACAGGGGGTCGACTTGCGCACCGGGGAGCTGTTTTTT

size: -
V: TRBV7-9
J: TRBJ1-2
D: -
CDR3: CASIKLAGDYGYTF
DNA: TGTGCCAGCATCAAATTAGCGGGGGACTATGGCTACACCTTC

size: -
V: TRBV12-5
J: TRBJ2-2
D: TRBD1
CDR3: CASGPARTGVGELFF
DNA: TGTGCTAGTGGTCCCGCCAGGACAGGGGTCGGGGAGCTGTTTTTT

size: -
V: TRBV28
J: TRBJ1-6
D: TRBD1
CDR3: CASRGGNSPLHF
DNA: TGTGCCAGCCGAGGGGGCAATTCACCCCTCCACTTT

size: -
V: TRBV4-1
J: TRBJ2-3
D: -
CDR3: CASSQDGQGTDTQYF
DNA: TGCGCCAGCAGCCAAGATGGGCAGGGCACAGATACGCAGTATTTT

size: -
V: TRBV6-2/TRBV6-3
J: TRBJ2-3
D: -
CDR3: CASSANRVDTQYF
DNA: TGTGCCAGCAGTGCCAACAGGGTAGATACGCAGTATTTT

size: -
V: TRBV7-2
J: TRBJ2-2
D: -
CDR3: CATPLPGRNTGELFF
DNA: TGTGCCACACCTCTCCCGGGGAGGAACACCGGGGAGCTGTTTTTT

size: -
V: TRBV9
J: TRBJ1-2
D: TRBD1
CDR3: CASSDFRGLNYGYTF
DNA: TGTGCCAGCAGCGACTTCAGGGGGCTGAACTATGGCTACACCTTC

size: once
V: TRBV2
J: TRBJ1-5
D: -
CDR3: CASSAGSTQGLPQHF
DNA: TGTGCCAGCAGTGCAGGATCGACCCAGGGGCTGCCCCAGCATTTT

size: -
V: TRBV7-2
J: TRBJ2-7
D: -
CDR3: CASSFSTGVPYEQYF
DNA: TGTGCCAGCAGCTTCTCCACAGGAGTTCCCTACGAGCAGTACTTC

size: once
V: TRBV5-4
J: TRBJ2-1
D: TRBD1
CDR3: CASRPTGDSYNEQFF
DNA: TGTGCCAGCAGACCAACAGGGGACTCCTACAATGAGCAGTTCTTC

size: -
V: TRBV7-6
J: TRBJ2-1
D: TRBD2
CDR3: CASSYSGTSGLWDEQFF
DNA: TGTGCCAGCAGCTACTCCGGGACTAGCGGCCTCTGGGATGAGCAGTTCTTC

size: -
V: TRBV6-6
J: TRBJ2-3
D: TRBD2
CDR3: CASSPTAGTSGGRDTQYF
DNA: TGTGCCAGCAGTCCCACCGCAGGGACTAGCGGGGGCCGAGATACGCAGTATTTT

size: -
V: TRBV28
J: TRBJ1-1
D: TRBD1
CDR3: CASSTQGLEAFF
DNA: TGTGCCAGCAGTACACAGGGGCTTGAAGCTTTCTTT

size: -
V: TRBV24-1
J: TRBJ2-5
D: -
CDR3: CATSGQDQETQYF
DNA: TGTGCCACCAGTGGCCAGGACCAAGAGACCCAGTACTTC

size: -
V: TRBV6-5
J: TRBJ2-1
D: -
CDR3: CASSAPGTLDNEQFF
DNA: TGTGCCAGCAGCGCCCCCGGGACATTAGACAATGAGCAGTTCTTC

size: -
V: TRBV4-2
J: TRBJ2-2
D: TRBD2
CDR3: CASSQDALAANTGELFF
DNA: TGTGCCAGCAGCCAAGATGCCCTAGCGGCGAACACCGGGGAGCTGTTTTTT

size: -
V: TRBV6-5
J: TRBJ2-3
D: TRBD2
CDR3: CASRTSGGATDTQYF
DNA: TGTGCCAGCAGGACTAGCGGGGGCGCCACAGATACGCAGTATTTT

size: -
V: TRBV5-1
J: TRBJ2-1
D: -
CDR3: CASRTGINNEQFF
DNA: TGCGCCAGCAGGACGGGGATCAACAATGAGCAGTTCTTC

size: -
V: TRBV10-2
J: TRBJ2-3
D: -
CDR3: CASTARRGTDTQYF
DNA: TGCGCCAGCACCGCCCGTCGGGGGACAGATACGCAGTATTTT

size: once
V: TRBV3-1/TRBV3-2
J: TRBJ2-1
D: TRBD2
CDR3: CASSLTGLASEQFF
DNA: TGTGCCAGCAGCCTCACGGGACTAGCATCCGAGCAGTTCTTC

size: few
V: TRBV30
J: TRBJ2-7
D: TRBD1
CDR3: CAWSGYLGTGNHEQYF
DNA: TGTGCCTGGAGTGGATACCTCGGGACAGGCAACCACGAGCAGTACTTC

size: -
V: TRBV9
J: TRBJ1-5
D: TRBD1
CDR3: CASSPGTGSFNQPQHF
DNA: TGTGCCAGCAGCCCAGGGACAGGGAGTTTCAATCAGCCCCAGCATTTT

size: -
V: TRBV5-4
J: TRBJ2-7
D: TRBD1
CDR3: CASSLVAGGYEQYF
DNA: TGTGCCAGCAGCTTGGTAGCAGGGGGCTACGAGCAGTACTTC